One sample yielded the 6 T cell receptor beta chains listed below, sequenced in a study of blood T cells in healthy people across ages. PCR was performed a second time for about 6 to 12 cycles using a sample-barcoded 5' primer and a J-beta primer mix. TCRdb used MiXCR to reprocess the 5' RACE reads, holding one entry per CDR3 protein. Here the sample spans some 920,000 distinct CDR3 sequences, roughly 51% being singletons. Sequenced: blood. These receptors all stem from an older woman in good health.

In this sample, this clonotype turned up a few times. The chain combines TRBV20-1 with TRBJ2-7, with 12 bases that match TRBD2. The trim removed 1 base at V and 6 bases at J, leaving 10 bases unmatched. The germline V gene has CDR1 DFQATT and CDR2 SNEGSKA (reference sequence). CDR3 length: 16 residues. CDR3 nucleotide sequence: TGCAGTGCTAGAGTCGGACTAGCGGGAAGCTACGGCGAGCAGTACTTC. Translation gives CSARVGLAGSYGEQYF.

CDR3 protein: CSLSGREGSYEQYF. CDR3 coding DNA: TGCAGCCTTAGTGGGCGGGAGGGCTCCTACGAGCAGTACTTC. The V gene is TRBV20-1, the J gene TRBJ2-7; TRBD2 agrees at 9 bases. Germline loops: CDR1 DFQATT, CDR2 SNEGSKA (reference sequence). The length of the CDR3 is 14 residues.

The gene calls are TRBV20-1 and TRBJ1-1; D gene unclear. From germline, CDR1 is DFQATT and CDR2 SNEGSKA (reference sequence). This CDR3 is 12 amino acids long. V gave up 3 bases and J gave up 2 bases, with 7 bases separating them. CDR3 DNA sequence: TGCAGTGCTAGTTCGGCTAACACTGAAGCTTTCTTT. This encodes CSASSANTEAFF.

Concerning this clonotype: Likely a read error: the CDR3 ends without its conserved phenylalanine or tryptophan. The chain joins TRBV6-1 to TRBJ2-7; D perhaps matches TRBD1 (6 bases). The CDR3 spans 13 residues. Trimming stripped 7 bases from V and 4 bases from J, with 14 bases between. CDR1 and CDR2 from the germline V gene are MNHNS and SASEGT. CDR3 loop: CASNSRGGYEQYS. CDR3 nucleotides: TGTGCCAGCAACTCCAGGGGCGGTTACGAGCAGTACTCC.

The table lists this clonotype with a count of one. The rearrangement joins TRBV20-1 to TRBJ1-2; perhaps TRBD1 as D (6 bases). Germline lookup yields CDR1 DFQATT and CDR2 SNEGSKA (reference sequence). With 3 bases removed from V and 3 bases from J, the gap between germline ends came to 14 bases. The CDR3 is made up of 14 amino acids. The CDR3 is CSASSRTADYGYTF. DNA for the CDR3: TGCAGTGCTAGTTCTCGGACAGCCGACTATGGCTACACCTTC.

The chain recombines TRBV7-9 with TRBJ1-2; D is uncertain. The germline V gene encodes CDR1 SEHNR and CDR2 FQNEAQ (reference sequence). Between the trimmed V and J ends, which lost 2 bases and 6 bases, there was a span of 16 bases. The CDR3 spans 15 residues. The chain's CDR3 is CASSLRPLGRDGYTF. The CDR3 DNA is TGTGCCAGCAGCTTAAGGCCCCTAGGGAGGGATGGCTACACCTTC.